The rows below give T cell receptor beta chains drawn from one sample of a study of blood T cells in healthy people across ages. TCRdb fed the 5' RACE reads into MiXCR, producing one record per CDR3 protein. The profile shows roughly 700,000 distinct CDR3 sequences, 20% to 30% of them singletons. The data were also submitted as part of a second study, on T cells of mothers and their children.

The sequencing sample was made of blood. The source is a boy between 10 and 17 years old in good health. Each CDR3 is given with its conserved first and last residue. Fields, in order: V gene, D gene, CDR3 length, clone size, J gene, CDR3 DNA, CDR3 protein. A D gene is named only where the DNA matches it firmly. Size values are once, few and many counts, or a class for expanded clones, and some rows have none.

V gene: TRBV7-8; D gene: -; CDR3 length: 16; clone size: -; J gene: TRBJ2-1; CDR3 DNA: TGTGCCAGCGCCACAGGGAGAACAGGGTCTTACAATGAGCAGTTCTTC; CDR3 protein: CASATGRTGSYNEQFF
V gene: TRBV6-2/TRBV6-3; D gene: -; CDR3 length: 13; clone size: -; J gene: TRBJ2-3; CDR3 DNA: TGTGCCAGCAGTTATCAAGGACCCACGAGGGAGTATTTT; CDR3 protein: CASSYQGPTREYF
V gene: TRBV6-1; D gene: TRBD1; CDR3 length: 13; clone size: many; J gene: TRBJ1-1; CDR3 DNA: TGTGCCAGCAGTTCAGGGGGCGCGACTGAAGCTTTCTTT; CDR3 protein: CASSSGGATEAFF
V gene: TRBV6-5; D gene: -; CDR3 length: 14; clone size: few; J gene: TRBJ2-5; CDR3 DNA: TGTGCCAGCATTGCAATAGGTGGGGGGGAGACCCAGTACTTC; CDR3 protein: CASIAIGGGETQYF
V gene: TRBV20-1; D gene: TRBD2; CDR3 length: 15; clone size: once; J gene: TRBJ2-7; CDR3 DNA: TGCAGTGCCGACGACCTCGGACTAGCGGTCTACGAGCAGTACTTC; CDR3 protein: CSADDLGLAVYEQYF
V gene: TRBV2; D gene: -; CDR3 length: 13; clone size: few; J gene: TRBJ2-5; CDR3 DNA: TGTGCCAGCAGTGAATTAGGGAGGCAGACCCAGTACTTC; CDR3 protein: CASSELGRQTQYF
V gene: TRBV12-3/TRBV12-4; D gene: -; CDR3 length: 15; clone size: few; J gene: TRBJ1-2; CDR3 DNA: TGTGCCAGCAGTTTAGCGCTCGTGACTAGCGACGCAACTAGCTTC; CDR3 protein: CASSLALVTSDATSF
V gene: TRBV29-1; D gene: -; CDR3 length: 18; clone size: few; J gene: TRBJ1-4; CDR3 DNA: TGCAGCGTTGAAAGGTGGCAGGCCGTCCCGACGTTTAATGAAAAACTGTTTTTT; CDR3 protein: CSVERWQAVPTFNEKLFF
V gene: TRBV20-1; D gene: -; CDR3 length: 12; clone size: few; J gene: TRBJ2-7; CDR3 DNA: TGCAGTGCTAGACCTTTTACCGACGAGCAGTACTTC; CDR3 protein: CSARPFTDEQYF
V gene: TRBV6-2/TRBV6-3; D gene: -; CDR3 length: 16; clone size: -; J gene: TRBJ2-1; CDR3 DNA: TGTGCCAGCGGTCGGATAGGCAGTAGCTCCTACAATGAGCAGTTCTTC; CDR3 protein: CASGRIGSSSYNEQFF
V gene: TRBV20-1; D gene: -; CDR3 length: 15; clone size: few; J gene: TRBJ2-1; CDR3 DNA: TGCAGTGCTAGACCCATACCGGACCTAGGCAATGAGCAGTTCTTC; CDR3 protein: CSARPIPDLGNEQFF
V gene: TRBV12-3/TRBV12-4; D gene: -; CDR3 length: 11; clone size: many; J gene: TRBJ2-1; CDR3 DNA: TGTGCCAGCAGTTTATTCAATGAGCAGTTCTTC; CDR3 protein: CASSLFNEQFF
V gene: TRBV20-1; D gene: -; CDR3 length: 11; clone size: -; J gene: TRBJ2-5; CDR3 DNA: TGCAGTGCGGGGAACCAAGAGACCCAGTACTTC; CDR3 protein: CSAGNQETQYF
V gene: TRBV5-1; D gene: -; CDR3 length: 13; clone size: -; J gene: TRBJ1-3; CDR3 DNA: TGCGCCAGCAGCGCTGACGCCCTAGACACCATATATTTT; CDR3 protein: CASSADALDTIYF
V gene: TRBV3-1; D gene: TRBD1; CDR3 length: 14; clone size: few; J gene: TRBJ2-7; CDR3 DNA: TGTGCCAGCAGCCAAGGGGACAGTCCCTACGAGCAGTACTTC; CDR3 protein: CASSQGDSPYEQYF
V gene: TRBV20-1; D gene: -; CDR3 length: 16; clone size: -; J gene: TRBJ2-1; CDR3 DNA: TGCAGTGCTAGTACGGCCGAGGCCGGTTCCTACAATGAGCAGTTCTTC; CDR3 protein: CSASTAEAGSYNEQFF
V gene: TRBV29-1; D gene: TRBD2; CDR3 length: 13; clone size: few; J gene: TRBJ2-1; CDR3 DNA: TGCAGCGTTGAAGATGGACTAGTGGGTGAGCAGTTCTTC; CDR3 protein: CSVEDGLVGEQFF
V gene: TRBV10-3; D gene: TRBD1; CDR3 length: 14; clone size: -; J gene: TRBJ1-2; CDR3 DNA: TGTGCCATCAGTGATCAACAGGGGGCCCGGGGCTACACCTTC; CDR3 protein: CAISDQQGARGYTF
V gene: TRBV20-1; D gene: -; CDR3 length: 17; clone size: -; J gene: TRBJ2-6; CDR3 DNA: TGCAGTGCTAGAGATTGGTCCGCGGTCTCTGGGGCCAACGTCCTGACTTTC; CDR3 protein: CSARDWSAVSGANVLTF
V gene: TRBV12-3/TRBV12-4; D gene: -; CDR3 length: 12; clone size: few; J gene: TRBJ2-1; CDR3 DNA: TGTGCCAGCAGTAACCTTTGGATTGAGCAGTTCTTC; CDR3 protein: CASSNLWIEQFF
V gene: TRBV27; D gene: TRBD1; CDR3 length: 15; clone size: -; J gene: TRBJ2-7; CDR3 DNA: TGTGCCAGCAGTTTAATGGGGACAGGGGTGCGAGAGCAGTACTTC; CDR3 protein: CASSLMGTGVREQYF
V gene: TRBV6-6; D gene: -; CDR3 length: 16; clone size: few; J gene: TRBJ1-1; CDR3 DNA: TGTGCCAGCAGCCCCTTCGCCAGGGGATCGCACACTGAAGCTTTCTTT; CDR3 protein: CASSPFARGSHTEAFF
V gene: TRBV9; D gene: -; CDR3 length: 15; clone size: -; J gene: TRBJ2-1; CDR3 DNA: TGTGCCAGCAGCCTATCCTTGGGGCTATCGGTTGAGCAGTTCTTC; CDR3 protein: CASSLSLGLSVEQFF
V gene: TRBV13; D gene: -; CDR3 length: 16; clone size: -; J gene: TRBJ1-4; CDR3 DNA: TGTGCCAGCAGCGTGCGAACCCGACTTGTTGGTGAAAAACTGTTTTTT; CDR3 protein: CASSVRTRLVGEKLFF
V gene: TRBV29-1; D gene: -; CDR3 length: 13; clone size: -; J gene: TRBJ1-1; CDR3 DNA: TGCAGCGTTATGGGCAGGTTGAACACTGAAGCTTTCTTT; CDR3 protein: CSVMGRLNTEAFF
V gene: TRBV25-1; D gene: -; CDR3 length: 14; clone size: -; J gene: TRBJ2-5; CDR3 DNA: TGTGCCAGCAGTGAATCCAACAGGGTCGAGACCCAGTACTTC; CDR3 protein: CASSESNRVETQYF
V gene: TRBV29-1; D gene: TRBD1; CDR3 length: 16; clone size: -; J gene: TRBJ2-7; CDR3 DNA: TGCAGCGTTGAAGCATCAGCGACCGGGACAGACTACGAGCAGTACTTC; CDR3 protein: CSVEASATGTDYEQYF
V gene: TRBV2; D gene: TRBD1; CDR3 length: 16; clone size: few; J gene: TRBJ2-1; CDR3 DNA: TGTGCCAGCAGCCAGACAGGGGTTGCGGGTCACAATGAGCAGTTCTTC; CDR3 protein: CASSQTGVAGHNEQFF
V gene: TRBV29-1; D gene: TRBD1; CDR3 length: 13; clone size: few; J gene: TRBJ2-7; CDR3 DNA: TGCAGCGTTACCGGGACAGGGGGCTACGAGCAGTACTTC; CDR3 protein: CSVTGTGGYEQYF
V gene: TRBV6-5; D gene: -; CDR3 length: 12; clone size: few; J gene: TRBJ2-2; CDR3 DNA: TGTGCCAGCAGTGTAAGCGGCGGGGAGCTGTTTTTT; CDR3 protein: CASSVSGGELFF
V gene: TRBV5-1; D gene: -; CDR3 length: 14; clone size: -; J gene: TRBJ2-5; CDR3 DNA: TGCGCCAGCACCCGTGTCACGAACCAAGAGACCCAGTACTTC; CDR3 protein: CASTRVTNQETQYF
V gene: TRBV28; D gene: -; CDR3 length: 17; clone size: -; J gene: TRBJ2-6; CDR3 DNA: TGTGCCAGCAGTTTGACAGGACTACGCTCTGGGGCCAACGTCCTGACTTTC; CDR3 protein: CASSLTGLRSGANVLTF
V gene: TRBV5-1; D gene: -; CDR3 length: 18; clone size: few; J gene: TRBJ2-5; CDR3 DNA: TGCGCCAGCAGCTTGGGAGACAGAGACTTACCCCAACGAGAGACCCAGTACTTC; CDR3 protein: CASSLGDRDLPQRETQYF
V gene: TRBV12-3/TRBV12-4; D gene: -; CDR3 length: 15; clone size: -; J gene: TRBJ2-1; CDR3 DNA: TGTGCCAGCAGCTGGACCGTATGGGGGTACAATGAGCAGTTCTTC; CDR3 protein: CASSWTVWGYNEQFF
V gene: TRBV29-1; D gene: -; CDR3 length: 12; clone size: few; J gene: TRBJ2-5; CDR3 DNA: TGCAGCGTTGACCCGTCCGGGGAGACCCAGTACTTC; CDR3 protein: CSVDPSGETQYF
V gene: TRBV12-3/TRBV12-4; D gene: TRBD2; CDR3 length: 15; clone size: few; J gene: TRBJ2-7; CDR3 DNA: TGTGCCAGCAGTTTAAGCGGGAGTTGGACTTACGAGCAGTACTTC; CDR3 protein: CASSLSGSWTYEQYF
V gene: TRBV5-1; D gene: TRBD1; CDR3 length: 15; clone size: -; J gene: TRBJ1-1; CDR3 DNA: TGCGCCAGCAGCGGACAGGGGGCTTGGAACACTGAAGCTTTCTTT; CDR3 protein: CASSGQGAWNTEAFF
V gene: TRBV4-3; D gene: TRBD1; CDR3 length: 15; clone size: -; J gene: TRBJ1-2; CDR3 DNA: TGCGCCAGCAGCCGAAAACAGGGGGCGTTGGGTGGCTACACCTTC; CDR3 protein: CASSRKQGALGGYTF
V gene: TRBV4-1; D gene: -; CDR3 length: 16; clone size: few; J gene: TRBJ2-2; CDR3 DNA: TGCGCCAGCAGCCCCGTCCTCAGGGCGGACACCGGGGAGCTGTTTTTT; CDR3 protein: CASSPVLRADTGELFF
V gene: TRBV12-3/TRBV12-4; D gene: -; CDR3 length: 14; clone size: few; J gene: TRBJ2-7; CDR3 DNA: TGTGCCAGCAGTTTGCCGGGAGCCCCCTACGAGCAGTACTTC; CDR3 protein: CASSLPGAPYEQYF
V gene: TRBV13; D gene: TRBD2; CDR3 length: 15; clone size: -; J gene: TRBJ2-7; CDR3 DNA: TGTGCCAGCAGCTTAGAGCGGGAGGCTAAGTACGAGCAGTACTTC; CDR3 protein: CASSLEREAKYEQYF
V gene: TRBV11-1; D gene: -; CDR3 length: 15; clone size: few; J gene: TRBJ2-7; CDR3 DNA: TGTGCCAGCAGTTACCCTCCCCCCAGCGGCTACGAGCAGTACTTC; CDR3 protein: CASSYPPPSGYEQYF
V gene: TRBV7-2; D gene: TRBD2; CDR3 length: 15; clone size: -; J gene: TRBJ2-1; CDR3 DNA: TGTGCCAGCAGCTTAGCGAGTGGGACTACGAATGAGCAGTTCTTC; CDR3 protein: CASSLASGTTNEQFF